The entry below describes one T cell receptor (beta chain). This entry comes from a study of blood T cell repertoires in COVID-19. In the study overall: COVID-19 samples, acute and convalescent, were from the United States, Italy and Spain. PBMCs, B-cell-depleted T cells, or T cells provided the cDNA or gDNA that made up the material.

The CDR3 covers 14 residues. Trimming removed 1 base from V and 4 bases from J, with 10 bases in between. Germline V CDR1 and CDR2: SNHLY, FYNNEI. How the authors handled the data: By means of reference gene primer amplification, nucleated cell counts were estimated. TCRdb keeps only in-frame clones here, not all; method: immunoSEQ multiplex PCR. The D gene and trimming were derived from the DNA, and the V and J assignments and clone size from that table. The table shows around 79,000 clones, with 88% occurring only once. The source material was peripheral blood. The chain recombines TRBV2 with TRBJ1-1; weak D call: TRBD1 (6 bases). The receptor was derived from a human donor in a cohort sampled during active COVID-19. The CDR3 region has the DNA TGTGCCAGCAGTGAAGTGTGGGGGCTCACTGAAGCTTTCTTT. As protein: CASSEVWGLTEAFF.